This TCR beta chain comes out of a study of monozygotic twins with inflammatory bowel disease (dated by TCRdb to about 2019). Background on the whole study: The full study comprised around 30 monozygotic twin pairs: nine German pairs (four IBD-concordant, five IBD-discordant) and 19 IBD-discordant Danish pairs. Within discordant pairs, disease-associated traits were sought mainly by comparing IBD patients with their genetically identical healthy co-twins. Each individual had, on average, about 151 000 unique TCRalpha sequences and 181 000 unique TCRbeta sequences available for analysis.

From each donor, a roughly 2.5 ml peripheral blood sample was drawn into PAXgene tubes and stored at -80 degrees C. Total RNA was isolated from whole blood with the PAXgene blood miRNA kit on an automated QIAcube, without T cell sorting. Peripheral blood from monozygotic twin pairs concordant or discordant for inflammatory bowel disease was subjected to deep TCRalpha and TCRbeta repertoire profiling with unique molecular barcoding. Smoking habits were recorded for all twin pairs, and each individual was classified as a current, former or never smoker. Regarding this clonotype: Its antigen specificity is not known.

Library preparation employed 5' RACE. The input for every TCR library was approximately 3,500 ng of total RNA. cDNA was synthesized with SMARTScribe reverse transcriptase in eight separate reactions per sample. Unique molecular identifiers containing a 6-nucleotide sample barcode were introduced through template switching during cDNA synthesis. Two nested PCRs of around 15 and 10 cycles amplified the TCRalpha and TCRbeta cDNA, and bead purification followed each PCR. Before amplification, cDNA was treated with uracil DNA-glycosylase and purified using the QIAquick PCR purification kit. The second PCR was the step at which Illumina TruSeq-compatible adapters and sample-specific barcodes were added. Library quality and concentration were checked on TapeStation and Qubit, and libraries were pooled at roughly 5 ng each. The pooled libraries were sequenced with 2 x 100 bp reads and custom sequencing primers on an Illumina HiSeq2500 single-index Rapid Run. Under the source paper's analysis protocol: MiGEC version 1.2.6 was used for UMI-based consensus assembly, which corrected PCR and sequencing errors. MiXCR version 2.1.1 was used for V(D)J alignment, clonotype assembly and CDR3 extraction. Gene usage, clonotype sharing and MAIT/NKT TCR abundance were normalised by analysing the top 1000, 10 000 and 20 000 clonotypes per sample. Diversity was computed as the inverse Simpson index with the vegan R package after downsampling to 27 000 UMIs. Statistical testing used paired Mann-Whitney U tests on the discordant twin pairs and applied Benjamini-Hochberg correction for multiple testing. TCRdb reprocessed the reads into one record per CDR3 protein sequence, lacking DNA. The V and J calls were not made by the authors but by TCRdb's processing. This sample's listing comprises fewer than 400,000 distinct CDR3 sequences. Of the sample, 5.6% is held by the ten largest clones.

Summary of the overall study and its limitations: Compared with healthy twins, IBD patients had fewer clonotypes in common with other individuals, a difference most pronounced in patients showing signs of disease activity. Repertoire similarity did not differ between concordant and discordant twins, which could be due to limited statistical power. Differing immunosuppressive treatments among patients may have added background noise and inter-individual variability to the repertoires. Measured by the inverse Simpson index, TCRbeta repertoire diversity was lower in IBD patients than in their healthy co-twins. The results gave no support for a single strong signal or clonotype linked to IBD. Distinction between different T cell subtypes could not be achieved in the analysis.

From cysteine to phenylalanine, the CDR3 is 14 amino acids long. No DNA sequence is on record. In this chain, TRBV12-3 or TRBV12-4 is recombined with TRBJ1-5; TCRdb selects TRBD1, and the lack of DNA leaves this call unchecked. This sequence originates from a human donor with ulcerative colitis or Crohn's disease, or a healthy co-twin of an affected twin (not recorded which). Material for sequencing was blood. The CDR3 loop reads CASSPWTGGQPQHF.